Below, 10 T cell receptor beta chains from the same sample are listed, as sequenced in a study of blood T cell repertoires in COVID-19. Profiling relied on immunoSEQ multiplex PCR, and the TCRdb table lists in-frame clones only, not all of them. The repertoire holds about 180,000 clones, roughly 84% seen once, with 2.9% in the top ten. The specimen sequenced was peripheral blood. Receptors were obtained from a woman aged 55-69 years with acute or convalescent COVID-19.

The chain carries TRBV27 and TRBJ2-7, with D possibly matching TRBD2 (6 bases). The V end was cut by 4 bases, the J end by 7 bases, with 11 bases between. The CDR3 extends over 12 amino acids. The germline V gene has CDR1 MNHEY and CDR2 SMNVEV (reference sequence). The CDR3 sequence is CASSWGTAEQYF. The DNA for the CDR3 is TGTGCCAGCAGTTGGGGGACTGCTGAGCAGTACTTC.

Here the CDR3 reads CATSADSYEQYF. The CDR3 DNA is TGTGCCACCAGCGCCGACAGTTACGAGCAGTACTTC. The chain uses TRBV15 and TRBJ2-7, with D possibly TRBD1 on 5 matching bases. Trimming pared 5 bases from V and 4 bases from J, leaving 9 bases between. The CDR3 consists of 12 residues. Germline CDR1 is LNHNV and CDR2 is YYDKDF (reference sequence). Combining the CDR3 with reference TRBV15 and TRBJ2-7 gives the whole variable domain DAMVIQNPRYQVTQFGKPVTLSCSQTLNHNVMYWYQQKSSQAPKLLFHYYDKDFNNEADTPDNFQSRRPNTSFCFLDIRSPGLGDTAMYLCATSADSYEQYFGPGTRLTVT.

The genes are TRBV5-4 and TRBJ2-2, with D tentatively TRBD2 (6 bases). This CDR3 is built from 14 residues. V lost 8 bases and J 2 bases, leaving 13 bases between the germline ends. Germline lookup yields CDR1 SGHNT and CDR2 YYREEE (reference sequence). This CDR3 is CASTGGLNTGELFF. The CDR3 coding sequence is TGTGCCAGTACCGGAGGGCTTAACACCGGGGAGCTGTTTTTT. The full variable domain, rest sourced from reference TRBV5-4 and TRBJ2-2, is ETGVTQSPTHLIKTRGQQVTLRCSSQSGHNTVSWYQQALGQGPQFIFQYYREEENGRGNFPPRFSGLQFPNYSSELNVNALELDDSALYLCASTGGLNTGELFFGEGSRLTVL.

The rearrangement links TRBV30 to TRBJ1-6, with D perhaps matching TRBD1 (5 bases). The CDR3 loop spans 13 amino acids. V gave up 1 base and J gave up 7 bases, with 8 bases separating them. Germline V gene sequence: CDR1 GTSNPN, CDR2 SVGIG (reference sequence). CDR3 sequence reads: CAWSEGNNSPLHF. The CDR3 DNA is TGTGCCTGGAGTGAGGGGAACAATTCACCCCTCCACTTT.

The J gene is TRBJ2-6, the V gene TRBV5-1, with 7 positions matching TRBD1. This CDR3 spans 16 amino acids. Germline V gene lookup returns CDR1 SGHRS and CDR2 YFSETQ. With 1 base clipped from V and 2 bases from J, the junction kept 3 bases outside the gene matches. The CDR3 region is CASSLSQGAGANVLTF. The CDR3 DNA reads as TGCGCCAGCAGCTTGTCGCAGGGGGCTGGGGCCAACGTCCTGACTTTC.

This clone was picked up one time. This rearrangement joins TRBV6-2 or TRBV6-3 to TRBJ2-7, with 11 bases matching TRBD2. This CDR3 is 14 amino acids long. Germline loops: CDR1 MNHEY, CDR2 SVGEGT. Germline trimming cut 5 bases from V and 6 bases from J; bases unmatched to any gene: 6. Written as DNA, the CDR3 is TGTGCCAGCAGTCGTCCTAGCGGGGGGACCGAGCAGTACTTC. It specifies CASSRPSGGTEQYF.

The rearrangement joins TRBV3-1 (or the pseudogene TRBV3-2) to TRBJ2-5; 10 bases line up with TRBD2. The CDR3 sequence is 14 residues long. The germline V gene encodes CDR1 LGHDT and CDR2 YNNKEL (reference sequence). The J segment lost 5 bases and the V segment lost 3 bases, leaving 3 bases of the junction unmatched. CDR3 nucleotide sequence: TGTGCCAGCAGCCAGAGCGGGGGGGGCGAGACCCAGTACTTC. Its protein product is CASSQSGGGETQYF.

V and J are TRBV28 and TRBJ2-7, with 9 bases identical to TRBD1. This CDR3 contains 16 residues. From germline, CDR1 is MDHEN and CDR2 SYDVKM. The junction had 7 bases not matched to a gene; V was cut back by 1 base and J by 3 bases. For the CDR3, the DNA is TGTGCCAGCAGTTTATCACGGGGACAGGGAGACTACGAGCAGTACTTC. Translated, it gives CASSLSRGQGDYEQYF.

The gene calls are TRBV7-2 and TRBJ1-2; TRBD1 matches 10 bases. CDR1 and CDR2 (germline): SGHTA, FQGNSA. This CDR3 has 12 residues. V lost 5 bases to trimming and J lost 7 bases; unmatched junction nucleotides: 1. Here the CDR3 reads CASSRDRGGYTF. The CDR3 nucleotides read TGTGCCAGCAGCCGGGACAGGGGTGGCTACACCTTC.

CDR3 in amino acids: CASSPLIGRTDTQYF. CDR3 DNA: TGTGCCAGCTCACCGCTCATCGGGAGGACAGATACGCAGTATTTT. The genes are TRBV18 and TRBJ2-3; 7 bases are a match to TRBD2. Germline CDR1 reads KGHSH; CDR2 reads LQKENI. The CDR3 length is 15 residues. V shed 3 bases, J shed 3 bases, and the junction held 6 bases outside the gene matches.